A single sample gave rise to the 31 T cell receptor beta chains below, sequenced in a study of blood T cell repertoires in COVID-19. Produced via immunoSEQ multiplex PCR; TCRdb's table is partial and in-frame only. The data show about 160,000 clones, approximately 82% seen once. Sequencing was done on a sample of PBMCs or T cells enriched from blood (not recorded which). The receptor set was obtained from a man aged 55 to 70 who had recovered from COVID-19.

The chain carries TRBV7-9 and TRBJ2-7; D might be TRBD2 (7 bases). V dropped 5 bases and J dropped 6 bases, with 20 bases sitting between them. This CDR3 comprises 15 residues. CDR1 SEHNR and CDR2 FQNEAQ come from the germline V gene (reference sequence). The CDR3 protein is CASSPRGGDWGEQYF. CDR3 nucleotides: TGTGCCAGCAGCCCACGAGGGGGGGATTGGGGCGAGCAGTACTTC.

The chain employs TRBV12-3 or TRBV12-4 and TRBJ1-1; TRBD1 might be the D (5 bases). The CDR3 runs to 13 residues. The V and J ends lost 4 bases and 6 bases respectively, with 12 bases between them. CDR3 sequence reads: CASSSGSGAEAFF. The CDR3 DNA reads TGTGCCAGCAGTTCAGGGTCTGGTGCTGAAGCTTTCTTT.

The count of this clone is one. V and J are TRBV28 and TRBJ1-5, with unresolved D. CDR1 MDHEN and CDR2 SYDVKM come from the germline V gene. The V end lost 1 base, the J end lost 2 bases, and 12 bases lay between the germline ends. CDR3 length equals 16 residues. CDR3 protein: CASSLLFVEGNQPQHF. The CDR3 DNA sequence: TGTGCCAGCAGTTTATTGTTCGTAGAGGGCAATCAGCCCCAGCATTTT.

The chain uses TRBV11-2 and TRBJ1-1, with D maybe TRBD1 (5 bases). The CDR3 has 14 residues. Germline CDR1 and CDR2: SGHAT and FQNNGV. V lost 3 bases and J lost 2, with 10 bases in between. CDR3 amino acids: CASSFGAKNTEAFF. CDR3 in DNA: TGTGCCAGCAGCTTTGGGGCCAAAAACACTGAAGCTTTCTTT.

The rearrangement joins TRBV11-2 to TRBJ1-2; 7 bases agree with TRBD1. Germline CDR1 SGHAT, CDR2 FQNNGV. The J segment lost 7 bases and the V segment lost 6 bases, leaving 20 bases of the junction unmatched. This CDR3 region has 17 residues. The CDR3 here is CASSPGQLTGKVFGYTF. DNA for the CDR3: TGTGCCAGCAGTCCGGGACAGTTAACCGGGAAGGTATTTGGCTACACCTTC.

The CDR3, as DNA: TGTGCCAGCAGTTACTCTCGACTAGCAGGCTACGAGCAGTACTTC. Its protein is CASSYSRLAGYEQYF. V is TRBV6-2 or TRBV6-3 and J is TRBJ2-7, with 7 bases lining up with TRBD2. J lost 3 bases, V lost 0 bases, and 5 bases had no gene match. The CDR3 runs to 15 residues. Germline CDR1 reads MNHEY; CDR2 reads SVGEGT.

This clone was recorded a few times. The chain uses TRBV29-1 and TRBJ2-1, with 11 bases that match TRBD2. V trimming: 7 bases; J trimming: 2 bases; junction bases outside the gene matches: 7. Germline assignment: CDR1 SQVTM and CDR2 ANQGSEA. The CDR3 has 15 amino acids. CDR3 DNA: TGCAGCGCCTTAGTAGCGGGGGGGGCCTACAATGAGCAGTTCTTC. It encodes CSALVAGGAYNEQFF.

This clone was seen a single time. J is TRBJ1-4 and V is TRBV7-9; 7 bases fit TRBD1. CDR1 and CDR2 (germline): SEHNR, FQNEAQ (reference sequence). With V trimmed by 5 bases and J by 2 bases, 2 bases remained unmatched. The CDR3 runs to 14 residues. CDR3 DNA sequence: TGTGCCAGCAGCCGGGACAGCACTAATGAAAAACTGTTTTTT. Encoded protein: CASSRDSTNEKLFF.

The chain uses TRBV9 and TRBJ2-1, with D possibly matching TRBD2 (5 bases). Germline V gene data show CDR1 as SGDLS and CDR2 as YYNGEE. V was cut by 4 bases and J by 8 bases, with 13 bases left in between. This CDR3 is built from 13 residues. The DNA for the CDR3 is TGTGCCAGCAGCCCGCACCAGAGGGATGAGCAGTTCTTC. Amino acid sequence: CASSPHQRDEQFF.

CDR3 sequence: CASSYSLGVTPLHF. The CDR3 DNA reads TGTGCCAGCAGTTACTCGCTCGGGGTTACACCCCTCCACTTT. The chain links TRBV6-2 or TRBV6-3 to TRBJ1-6; the D is unclear. CDR1 and CDR2 from the germline V gene are MNHEY and SVGEGT. The germline V and J ends were trimmed by 0 bases and 11 bases, with 11 bases remaining between them. The CDR3 contains 14 residues.

This clone was counted once. The V call is TRBV19, the J call TRBJ2-3; possibly TRBD1 for D (5 bases). The CDR3 consists of 13 residues. Germline V gene lookup returns CDR1 LNHDA and CDR2 SQIVND (reference sequence). V dropped 5 bases and J dropped 5 bases, with 11 bases sitting between them. The CDR3, as DNA: TGTGCCAGTAGTCAAGGAAGGGGAGATACGCAGTATTTT. Protein: CASSQGRGDTQYF.

This clone appeared once. The chain joins TRBV6-4 to TRBJ2-6; D is undetermined. In germline, CDR1 is MRHNA, CDR2 SNTAGT. The V gene lost 2 bases and the J gene lost 1 base, with 6 bases spanning the gap. The CDR3 length is 15 residues. In nucleotides, the CDR3 is TGTGCCAGCAGTGACGGCAAATCTGGGGCCAACGTCCTGACTTTC. It encodes CASSDGKSGANVLTF.

The chain couples TRBV11-2 to TRBJ2-5; TRBD2 is a possible D gene (6 bases). Per germline, CDR1 SGHAT and CDR2 FQNNGV. V gave up 2 bases and J gave up 1 base, with 20 bases separating them. The CDR3 extends over 18 amino acids. CDR3 DNA sequence: TGTGCCAGCAGCTTAACGGGCCAGGGACTCACGATCCAAGAGACCCAGTACTTC. This encodes CASSLTGQGLTIQETQYF.

The chain links TRBV19 to TRBJ2-3, with a weak D call TRBD1 (6 bases). The ends were cut back, 3 bases at V and 3 bases at J, with 10 bases in the middle. Germline CDR1 is LNHDA and CDR2 is SQIVND (reference sequence). The CDR3 extends over 14 amino acids. CDR3 DNA: TGTGCCAGTAGTATCGGGCAGGGGACAGATACGCAGTATTTT. Protein sequence: CASSIGQGTDTQYF.

This rearrangement joins TRBV4-2 to TRBJ2-7; 9 bases fit TRBD2. Germline values: CDR1 LGHNA, CDR2 YNFKEQ. With V trimmed by 0 bases and J by 0 bases, 0 bases remained unmatched. The CDR3 is 15 amino acids. The chain's CDR3 is CASSQETSGSYEQYF. CDR3 nucleotides: TGTGCCAGCAGCCAAGAGACTAGCGGCTCCTACGAGCAGTACTTC.

This clone showed up just once. This chain links TRBV9 with TRBJ1-4, with no clear D. The length of the CDR3 is 18 residues. Trimming removed 3 bases from V and 0 bases from J, with 18 bases in between. Germline CDR1 SGDLS, CDR2 YYNGEE. CDR3 sequence reads: CASSGRYSSPATNEKLFF. The CDR3, as DNA: TGTGCCAGCAGCGGACGATACAGTTCCCCCGCAACTAATGAAAAACTGTTTTTT.

The chain has TRBV9 and TRBJ1-6; D is unresolved. V was shortened by 2 bases and J by 2 bases, with 14 bases between the two germline ends. Germline V gene lookup returns CDR1 SGDLS and CDR2 YYNGEE. CDR3 length equals 17 residues. DNA for the CDR3: TGTGCCAGCAGCGTCTGGTCCCGAGTGGCCTATAATTCACCCCTCCACTTT. Amino acids: CASSVWSRVAYNSPLHF.

The V gene is TRBV4-2, the J gene TRBJ2-7; TRBD1 aligns across 8 bases. The CDR3 consists of 16 residues. The V segment lost 0 bases and the J segment 5 bases; nucleotides outside the gene matches: 9. Looked up from germline, CDR1 is LGHNA and CDR2 is YNFKEQ. CDR3 loop: CASSQEFRGQGNEQYF. In DNA, the CDR3 is TGTGCCAGCAGCCAAGAATTTCGTGGACAGGGTAACGAGCAGTACTTC.

The V gene is TRBV9, the J gene TRBJ1-4, with D unclear. CDR1 is SGDLS and CDR2 is YYNGEE in the germline V gene. V dropped 3 bases and J dropped 5 bases, with 14 bases sitting between them. The CDR3 is made up of 15 amino acids. CDR3 amino acids: CASSASGGANEKLFF. CDR3 nucleotide sequence: TGTGCCAGCAGCGCCTCAGGAGGTGCCAATGAAAAACTGTTTTTT.

The CDR3 nucleotides read TGTGCCAGCAGTGGGGAGGGGCGCGGCTACACCTTC. It yields the protein CASSGEGRGYTF. V and J are TRBV2 and TRBJ1-2, with D maybe TRBD1 (5 bases). In germline, CDR1 is SNHLY, CDR2 FYNNEI. Trimming took 4 bases from V and 8 from J, leaving 11 bases between them. The CDR3 runs to 12 residues.

V and J are TRBV2 and TRBJ1-5, with D unclear. The CDR3 covers 15 residues. The V gene lost 2 bases and the J gene lost 5 bases, with 13 bases spanning the gap. The germline CDR1 and CDR2 sequences are SNHLY and FYNNEI. The CDR3 DNA follows: TGTGCCAGCAGTGAAAGGTCGGGGATCTATCAGCCCCAGCATTTT. This encodes CASSERSGIYQPQHF.

J is TRBJ2-5 and V is TRBV12-3 or TRBV12-4; a possible D gene is TRBD2 (6 bases). V was cut by 2 bases and J by 5 bases, with 9 bases left in between. CDR3 length: 13 residues. CDR3 sequence reads: CASSLRGGETQYF. The CDR3 nucleotides are TGTGCCAGCAGTTTACGAGGAGGGGAGACCCAGTACTTC.

This clone was counted a single time. The chain is built from TRBV3-1 (or the pseudogene TRBV3-2) and TRBJ1-4; D not resolved. CDR1 and CDR2 (germline): LGHDT, YNNKEL (reference sequence). V gave up 4 bases and J gave up 0 bases, with 9 bases separating them. This CDR3 region has 15 residues. For the CDR3, the DNA is TGTGCCAGCAGCCCGCGTCGATCAACTAATGAAAAACTGTTTTTT. It codes for CASSPRRSTNEKLFF.

The chain links TRBV7-9 to TRBJ2-1, with D possibly matching TRBD2 (5 bases). This CDR3 has 12 amino acids. Per germline, CDR1 SEHNR and CDR2 FQNEAQ (reference sequence). V was trimmed by 0 bases and J by 14 bases, leaving 11 bases between them. CDR3 residues: CASSLAKLDEFF. In DNA form, the CDR3 reads TGTGCCAGCAGCTTAGCCAAACTAGACGAGTTCTTC.

The chain recombines TRBV6-5 with TRBJ2-7; 7 nucleotides agree with TRBD2. Losses at the gene ends were 2 bases for V and 5 bases for J; bases not matched to a gene: 3. Germline V gives CDR1 MNHEY, CDR2 SVGAGI. This CDR3 contains 13 residues. The CDR3 protein is CASSYRRENEQYF. The CDR3 DNA reads as TGTGCCAGCAGTTACCGGCGGGAGAACGAGCAGTACTTC.

This clone was counted once. The chain joins TRBV4-1 to TRBJ2-7; unclear D gene. The CDR3 has 14 amino acids. V gave up 3 bases and J gave up 2 bases, with 11 bases separating them. CDR1 is MGHRA and CDR2 is YSYEKL in the germline V gene. In nucleotides, the CDR3 is TGCGCCAGCAGCCACGATATCAACACCTACGAGCAGTACTTC. Amino acid sequence: CASSHDINTYEQYF.

This chain connects TRBV7-2 to TRBJ2-7; D perhaps matches TRBD2 (5 bases). Trimming removed 1 base from V and 3 bases from J, with 13 bases in between. Per the germline V gene, CDR1 is SGHTA and CDR2 is FQGNSA. CDR3 length: 15 amino acids. The CDR3 spells CASSLEDGRGYEQYF. CDR3 DNA sequence: TGTGCCAGCAGCTTAGAGGATGGACGGGGCTACGAGCAGTACTTC.

The chain has TRBV7-9 and TRBJ1-6, with TRBD1 as a possible D gene (6 bases). CDR1 SEHNR and CDR2 FQNEAQ come from the germline V gene (reference sequence). CDR3 length equals 16 residues. The ends were cut back, 5 bases at V and 3 bases at J, with 14 bases in the middle. The CDR3 DNA follows: TGTGCCAGCAGCCAAGAAGGACAGCTCTATAATTCACCCCTCCACTTT. Translation: CASSQEGQLYNSPLHF.

The rearrangement links TRBV7-9 to TRBJ1-2, with D possibly matching TRBD1 (5 bases). The CDR3 has 16 residues. The germline CDR1 and CDR2 sequences are SEHNR and FQNEAQ (reference sequence). The germline V and J ends were trimmed by 3 bases and 0 bases, with 14 bases remaining between them. The CDR3: CASSLELTASNYGYTF. In DNA form, the CDR3 reads TGTGCCAGCAGCTTGGAGTTGACAGCCTCTAACTATGGCTACACCTTC.

The chain joins TRBV3-1 (or the pseudogene TRBV3-2) to TRBJ1-2; 10 bases line up with TRBD1. The CDR3 runs 15 residues. J was trimmed by 5 bases and V by 3 bases; bases with no gene match: 6. CDR1 is LGHDT, CDR2 YNNKEL, per germline (reference sequence). The CDR3 sequence: CASSHPTGGGYGYTF. The CDR3 bases are TGTGCCAGCAGCCACCCGACAGGGGGCGGGTATGGCTACACCTTC.

This sequence joins TRBV28 and TRBJ1-5; TRBD1 aligns across 7 bases. The germline V gene encodes CDR1 MDHEN and CDR2 SYDVKM. The trim removed 4 bases at V and 3 bases at J, leaving 3 bases unmatched. This CDR3 is 14 amino acids long. DNA of the CDR3: TGTGCCAGCAGTTCGACAGGGCCCAATCAGCCCCAGCATTTT. As protein: CASSSTGPNQPQHF.